One and the same sample provided the 7 T cell receptor beta chains below, sequenced in a study of shared clonotypes between healthy human individuals. Here immunoSEQ multiplex PCR was the method, and the copy in TCRdb shows in-frame clones only, minus some. The table has about 2.3 million clones, 90% to 95% seen once. The sequenced sample consisted of naive CD4+ T cells from PBMCs. Subset specified: CD45RA+ positively selected. The receptor set was obtained from a young man in good health. Some clones in this sample may be carry-over from other donors' samples.

The rearrangement joins TRBV11-3 to TRBJ2-1; a weak D match, TRBD2 (5 bases). The CDR3 contains 15 residues. Germline CDR1 reads SGHNT; CDR2 reads YENEEA. V lost 1 base, J lost 4 bases, and 11 bases lay in between. The DNA for the CDR3 is TGTGCCAGCAGCTTAGCCGCGGGCCCTTACAATGAGCAGTTCTTC. It specifies CASSLAAGPYNEQFF.

This sequence joins TRBV29-1 and TRBJ1-2, with TRBD1 as a possible D gene (5 bases). The CDR3 length is 13 residues. CDR1 is SQVTM, CDR2 ANQGSEA, per germline. Trimming pared 4 bases from V and 4 bases from J, leaving 13 bases between. CDR3 loop: CSVVEGLGYGYTF. CDR3 nucleotide sequence: TGCAGCGTTGTGGAGGGGCTTGGCTATGGCTACACCTTC.

This clone was recorded once. The genes are TRBV9 and TRBJ2-1; 10 bases fit TRBD2. CDR3 length: 17 amino acids. Trimming cost V 0 bases and J 8 bases; bases outside gene matches: 11. Germline CDR1 reads SGDLS; CDR2 reads YYNGEE. The CDR3 here is CASSVGIGTSVSDEQFF. CDR3 DNA sequence: TGTGCCAGCAGCGTAGGCATAGGGACTAGCGTGAGCGATGAGCAGTTCTTC.

The chain couples TRBV7-3 to TRBJ2-2; maybe TRBD2 (5 bases). The length of the CDR3 is 13 residues. Per germline, CDR1 SGHTA and CDR2 FQGTGA. Deletions cut 0 bases from V and 10 bases from J, with 9 bases between. As DNA, the CDR3 is TGTGCCAGCAGCTTAACGGGGAGTGCGGAGCTGTTTTTT. Its protein is CASSLTGSAELFF.

The rearrangement joins TRBV5-1 to TRBJ2-7; no reliable D call. The V gene's germline CDR1 is SGHRS and CDR2 YFSETQ. There are 14 residues in the CDR3. V shed 2 bases and J shed 2 bases, with 11 bases lying between them. The DNA of the CDR3 is TGCGCCAGCAGCTTATATGGGATCCCCTACGAGCAGTACTTC. Amino acid sequence: CASSLYGIPYEQYF.

The gene calls are TRBV28 and TRBJ2-7; D is tentatively TRBD1 or TRBD2 (5 bases each). V was pared by 6 bases and J by 7 bases, with 16 bases between. Germline assignment: CDR1 MDHEN and CDR2 SYDVKM. CDR3 length: 13 amino acids. The CDR3 region has the DNA TGTGCCAGCAGCACCGGGACCCCCCGGGAGCAGTACTTC. As protein: CASSTGTPREQYF.

The chain recombines TRBV18 with TRBJ1-4; tentative D call: TRBD1 (6 bases). This CDR3 region has 19 residues. V gave up 3 bases and J gave up 0 bases, with 20 bases separating them. CDR1 is KGHSH and CDR2 is LQKENI in the germline V gene. This CDR3 reads CASSPRVFGQTATNEKLFF. In DNA, the CDR3 is TGTGCCAGCTCACCCCGGGTGTTCGGACAGACTGCAACTAATGAAAAACTGTTTTTT.